These 21 T cell receptor beta chains were all obtained from the same sample, sequenced in a study of beta chain features in type 1 diabetes. The authors reverse transcribed all of the isolated RNA, so sequencing captured expressed TCRB transcripts. TCRdb's copy holds only in-frame clones and misses some; the assay was immunoSEQ multiplex PCR. The sample contains approximately 41,000 clones, approximately 61% of which appear only once. General study results and limits: Type 1 diabetes patients showed a moderate but significant shortening of TCRB CDR3s in all four CD4+ subsets.

Their antigens remain unidentified. Sequences were obtained from Tregs from blood. These receptor sequences come from a man aged 30 to 45 with type 1 diabetes. Some clones in this sample may be carry-over from other donors' samples.

This chain uses TRBV15 with TRBJ2-2, with D possibly matching TRBD1 (5 bases). V lost 0 bases, J lost 7 bases, and 12 bases lay in between. CDR1 is LNHNV and CDR2 is YYDKDF in the germline V gene (reference sequence). This CDR3 is built from 15 residues. This CDR3 is CATSRDPGIGGELFF. DNA of the CDR3: TGTGCCACCAGCAGAGATCCAGGGATCGGCGGGGAGCTGTTTTTT. The full variable domain, rest sourced from reference TRBV15 and TRBJ2-2, is DAMVIQNPRYQVTQFGKPVTLSCSQTLNHNVMYWYQQKSSQAPKLLFHYYDKDFNNEADTPDNFQSRRPNTSFCFLDIRSPGLGDTAMYLCATSRDPGIGGELFFGEGSRLTVL.

The V and J genes are TRBV7-2 and TRBJ2-2; no clear D. With 1 base removed from V and 7 bases from J, the gap between germline ends came to 7 bases. There are 13 residues in the CDR3. Germline loops: CDR1 SGHTA, CDR2 FQGNSA. CDR3 coding DNA: TGTGCCAGCAGCTTAGACTACAACGGGGAGCTGTTTTTT. It translates to CASSLDYNGELFF.

V gene TRBV10-3 combines with J gene TRBJ2-1; D unresolved. The CDR3 runs to 11 residues. CDR1 is ENHRY, CDR2 SYGVKD, per germline. The ends were cut back, 10 bases at V and 5 bases at J, with 9 bases in the middle. This CDR3 is CATRVDNEQFF. In DNA, the CDR3 is TGTGCCACCCGGGTAGACAATGAGCAGTTCTTC.

The rearrangement links TRBV4-3 to TRBJ2-4; tentatively, D is TRBD1 (6 bases). The V gene lost 8 bases and the J gene lost 7 bases, with 12 bases spanning the gap. The CDR3 extends over 12 amino acids. Looked up from germline, CDR1 is LGHNA and CDR2 is YSLEER. DNA for the CDR3: TGCGCCAGCCGGTCCCAGGGGAACATTCAGTACTTC. It translates to CASRSQGNIQYF.

This clone was recorded a few times. This chain links TRBV6-5 with TRBJ2-1; D not resolved. The CDR3 runs to 14 residues. Germline values: CDR1 MNHEY, CDR2 SVGAGI. Trimming removed 1 base from V and 10 bases from J, with 14 bases in between. In DNA form, the CDR3 reads TGTGCCAGCAGTTACTGGGTCCGCCACGGGGAGCAGTTCTTC. Translation gives CASSYWVRHGEQFF.

The V and J genes are TRBV7-9 and TRBJ2-7; 7 nucleotides align to TRBD1. Trimming removed 5 bases from V and 6 bases from J; junction bases left unmatched: 10. Germline V lookup: CDR1 SEHNR, CDR2 FQNEAQ (reference sequence). This CDR3 is 14 amino acids long. CDR3 sequence (DNA): TGTGCCAGCAGCGCCCAGTCGACAGGGAGCGAGCAGTACTTC. Translating gives CASSAQSTGSEQYF.

This chain links TRBV2 with TRBJ2-3; D gene ambiguous. Germline loops: CDR1 SNHLY, CDR2 FYNNEI. The CDR3 totals 12 residues. V lost 4 bases to trimming and J lost 3 bases, with 5 bases between them. The CDR3 DNA is TGTGCCAGCAGTGGTAATACAGATACGCAGTATTTT. This translates into CASSGNTDTQYF. The full variable domain, its missing parts supplied by reference TRBV2 and TRBJ2-3, is EPEVTQTPSHQVTQMGQEVILRCVPISNHLYFYWYRQILGQKVEFLVSFYNNEISEKSEIFDDQFSVERPDGSNFTLKIRSTKLEDSAMYFCASSGNTDTQYFGPGTRLTVL.

This chain uses TRBV4-3 with TRBJ2-5; 12 nucleotides match TRBD2. This CDR3 is 16 amino acids long. Germline V gene data show CDR1 as LGHNA and CDR2 as YSLEER. After removal of 4 bases from V and 3 bases from J, the junction contained 6 bases not matched to a gene. CDR3 region: CASSPRLAGGKETQYF. Here the CDR3 DNA reads TGCGCCAGCAGCCCACGCCTAGCGGGGGGGAAAGAGACCCAGTACTTC.

The rearrangement joins TRBV19 to TRBJ1-5; 9 bases align to TRBD1. The germline CDR1 and CDR2 sequences are LNHDA and SQIVND (reference sequence). V lost 2 bases, J lost 6 bases, and 8 bases stayed unmatched. The length of the CDR3 is 16 residues. The CDR3 here is CASSIPPGQGFQPQHF. The CDR3 nucleotides read TGTGCCAGTAGTATACCACCGGGACAGGGATTTCAGCCCCAGCATTTT.

The chain uses TRBV7-2 and TRBJ1-5; D possibly corresponds to TRBD1 (6 bases). The CDR3 is 14 amino acids. CDR1 and CDR2 from the germline V gene are SGHTA and FQGNSA. The ends were cut back, 5 bases at V and 5 bases at J, with 13 bases in the middle. CDR3 in DNA: TGTGCCAGCAGCCGGGGGGGGGCGGATCAGCCCCAGCATTTT. Encoded protein: CASSRGGADQPQHF.

V is TRBV6-6 and J is TRBJ1-1, with 7 bases identical to TRBD1. The V gene end was trimmed by 5 bases and the J gene end by 1 base; junction bases not matched to a gene: 1. Germline values: CDR1 MNHNY, CDR2 SVGAGI (reference sequence). The length of the CDR3 is 13 residues. The DNA of the CDR3 is TGTGCCAGCAGTAGACAGGGGAACACTGAAGCTTTCTTT. Residues: CASSRQGNTEAFF.

The chain employs TRBV9 and TRBJ2-3; 7 bases are shared with TRBD1. Germline V gene lookup returns CDR1 SGDLS and CDR2 YYNGEE. The length of the CDR3 is 17 residues. V dropped 3 bases and J dropped 1; count of bases not matched to a gene: 11. The CDR3 reads CASSATERGRGTDTQYF. CDR3 in DNA: TGTGCCAGCAGCGCCACGGAGAGGGGGCGGGGCACAGATACGCAGTATTTT.

V gene TRBV11-2 combines with J gene TRBJ1-2; D is ambiguous. V lost 5 bases, J lost 8 bases, and 15 bases lay in between. Germline lookup yields CDR1 SGHAT and CDR2 FQNNGV. The CDR3 sequence is 13 residues long. The CDR3 coding sequence is TGTGCCAGCAGCCTCACCCTCGAGGGAGGCTACACCTTC. Translated, it gives CASSLTLEGGYTF.

This chain uses TRBV7-2 with TRBJ1-4; the D is unclear. Trimming took 5 bases from V and 3 from J, leaving 7 bases between them. The length of the CDR3 is 13 residues. From germline, CDR1 is SGHTA and CDR2 FQGNSA. The CDR3 sequence: CASSPPSNEKLFF. CDR3 bases: TGTGCCAGCAGCCCCCCATCTAATGAAAAACTGTTTTTT.

Here the CDR3 reads CASSTSGSSYEQYF. DNA for the CDR3: TGTGCCAGCAGCACCAGCGGGAGCTCCTACGAGCAGTACTTC. This rearrangement joins TRBV5-5 to TRBJ2-7; 8 positions agree with TRBD2. This CDR3 has 14 residues. Germline V CDR1 and CDR2: SGHKS, YYEKEE (reference sequence). V was pared by 4 bases and J by 0 bases, with 3 bases of the junction left unmatched.

V and J are TRBV20-1 and TRBJ2-5; D gene unclear. Per the germline V gene, CDR1 is DFQATT and CDR2 is SNEGSKA (reference sequence). V was cut by 6 bases and J by 4 bases, with 9 bases left in between. The CDR3 contains 11 residues. The CDR3 loop is CSARPGETQYF. The CDR3 DNA is TGCAGTGCCCGACCGGGAGAGACCCAGTACTTC.

The chain couples TRBV7-2 to TRBJ2-7, with D unresolved. Trimming removed 3 bases at V and 4 bases at J, with 7 bases between. CDR1 SGHTA and CDR2 FQGNSA come from the germline V gene. The CDR3 spans 12 residues. The CDR3 region is CASSFRRYEQYF. CDR3 DNA: TGTGCCAGCAGCTTCCGGAGATACGAGCAGTACTTC.

The chain is built from TRBV7-2 and TRBJ1-1; no firm D call. V was shortened by 5 bases and J by 4 bases, with 8 bases between the two germline ends. The CDR3 length is 12 residues. From germline, CDR1 is SGHTA and CDR2 FQGNSA. The CDR3 DNA follows: TGTGCCAGCAGCCTACCCCCCACTGAAGCTTTCTTT. It codes for CASSLPPTEAFF.

The rearrangement links TRBV7-3 to TRBJ2-5; 15 nucleotides match TRBD2. Germline V gene sequence: CDR1 SGHTA, CDR2 FQGTGA. The trim removed 6 bases at V and 5 bases at J, leaving 7 bases unmatched. There are 16 residues in the CDR3. The CDR3 DNA reads as TGTGCCAGCAGGCGGACTAGCGGGGGGGCCCGGGAGACCCAGTACTTC. Encoded protein: CASRRTSGGARETQYF.

The rearrangement joins TRBV28 to TRBJ1-1; D unclear. The germline gives CDR1 MDHEN, CDR2 SYDVKM. CDR3 length: 11 amino acids. Trimming took off 6 bases at V and 5 bases at J, with 7 bases between the two ends. CDR3 in amino acids: CASSPTTEAFF. The CDR3 nucleotides are TGTGCCAGCAGCCCGACAACTGAAGCTTTCTTT. Looking up the rest from reference TRBV28 and TRBJ1-1 gives the full variable domain: DVKVTQSSRYLVKRTGEKVFLECVQDMDHENMFWYRQDPGLGLRLIYFSYDVKMKEKGDIPEGYSVSREKKERFSLILESASTNQTSMYLCASSPTTEAFFGQGTRLTVV.

This sequence joins TRBV29-1 and TRBJ2-1, with D possibly being TRBD2 (5 bases). Deletions cut 4 bases from V and 0 bases from J, with 7 bases between. CDR3 size: 13 residues. CDR1 and CDR2 from the germline V gene are SQVTM and ANQGSEA. The CDR3 coding sequence is TGCAGCGTTGCAGCGGACTCCTACAATGAGCAGTTCTTC. Its protein product is CSVAADSYNEQFF.